This T cell receptor beta chain was obtained from a study of tumor-infiltrating lymphocytes in primary liver carcinoma listed by TCRdb under 2017. About the study as a whole: Between November 2015 and March 2016, several patients in China with histopathologically diagnosed primary liver carcinoma had surgical resection. Hepatocellular carcinoma (four) or combined HCC and intrahepatic cholangiocarcinoma (one) was present in the five patients, who were three men and two women aged 30 to 69 years. For each liver tumor, the study sampled five regions along with adjacent normal tissue and blood, and applied TCRbeta repertoire sequencing, expression microarrays and whole-exome sequencing. A total of approximately 35 specimens from 5 patients underwent TCRbeta repertoire sequencing, comprising some 25 tumor regions, 5 adjacent noncancerous liver tissues and 5 peripheral blood samples. Technical replicate repertoires showed high reproducibility, with mean shared-clone rates roughly 0.89 and correlation coefficients above 0.98. Each sample produced roughly 3.65 to 8 million productive TCRbeta reads, and read depth showed no significant difference between tissue types. The five patients had tumors staged T1-T3 N0M0, with maximum diameters ranging from roughly 4.2 to 11 cm.

This clonotype was detected only a few times. No antigen is known for it. The junction departs from germline at one end; a sequencing error may be responsible. TRIzol reagent was used to extract blood RNA from unsorted whole blood, while the DNeasy Blood & Tissue kit provided the germline DNA. Patients had chronic HBV infection and were treatment-naive at sampling. About 3.6 milliliters of peripheral blood were collected into K2EDTA tubes before surgery. Via the germline V gene, CDR1 is SGHRS and CDR2 YFSETQ. Including the terminal cysteine and phenylalanine, the CDR3 comprises 12 residues. CDR3 DNA is the only sequence kept; it has 36 bases, read in frame from the first base. Paper-wide results and their limitations: Compared with blood, tumors had a significantly larger share of the repertoire taken up by the top 250 clones (p = 0.039). Only the TCR beta chain was sequenced, so true repertoire diversity is likely underestimated because unpaired alpha chains were not captured. Pairs of tumor regions showed greater repertoire overlap (mean roughly 35%) than tumor-adjacent pairs (around 17%) or tumor-blood pairs (approximately 15%), which is consistent with antigen-driven expansion. Comparison of CD4+ and CD8+ T cell repertoires was precluded by the use of bulk unsorted samples. The study included only five patients, and the authors note findings should be validated in a larger study.

Starting from approximately 0.5 ug total RNA, TCRbeta-specific cDNA was produced by reverse transcription with a constant-region primer and ProtoScript II reverse transcriptase. Construction of the TCRbeta libraries relied on three nested rounds of multiplex PCR, following a slightly modified ARM-PCR procedure. Each of the first two PCR rounds ran for approximately 10 cycles and used multiplex TRBV1-TRBV30 forward primers together with a Cbeta reverse primer. Sample barcodes and Illumina adapters were added in a final 25-cycle PCR with Deep VentR polymerase. Before sequencing, amplicons of 200-500 bp were purified from gel using a QIAquick gel extraction kit. The TCRbeta amplicons were sequenced with 250-bp paired-end reads on an Illumina HiSeq 2500. As for the authors' bioinformatics: Quality trimming of reads was performed with Trimmomatic v0.33, and paired reads were merged with FLASH v1.2.11 so that full CDR3 sequences could be recovered. V, D and J germline segments were assigned to the rearranged TCRbeta sequences using MiGEC v1.2.1b. Clonotype statistics and Shannon-Wiener diversity indices were computed with VDJtools v1.0.0. Except for diversity analysis, only each sample's 250 most abundant clonotypes were used in subsequent analyses to reduce sampling bias. TCRdb reprocessed the public reads (quality trimming at Q25 with fastp, clone calling with MiXCR) and kept in-frame beta chains. CDR3 protein sequences are deduplicated, and each keeps its most common genes and DNA. In this record, the V and J calls reflect TCRdb's handling and not the investigators' own analysis. Across this sample there are about 330,000 distinct CDR3 sequences, with roughly 61% seen only once. Clones ranked in the top ten supply roughly 6% of the sample.

The rearranged segments are TRBV5-1 and TRBJ2-4; 5 matching bases give a weak D call of TRBD2. The specimen sequenced was peripheral blood. This sequence was found in a middle-aged man with primary liver carcinoma and hepatitis B virus infection. The nucleotide sequence reads as follows: TGCGCCAGCATGGGAGCCAGAAACATTCAGTACTTC. This gives the protein CASMGARNIQYF.